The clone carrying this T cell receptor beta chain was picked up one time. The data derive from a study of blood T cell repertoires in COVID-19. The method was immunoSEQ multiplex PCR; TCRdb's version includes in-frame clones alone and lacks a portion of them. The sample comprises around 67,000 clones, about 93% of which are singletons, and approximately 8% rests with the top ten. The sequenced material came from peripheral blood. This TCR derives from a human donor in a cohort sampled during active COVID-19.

The CDR3 loop is CASSPSRTGQSSYEQYF. CDR3 in DNA: TGTGCCAGCAGTCCTAGCCGGACAGGGCAAAGCTCCTACGAGCAGTACTTC. V usage is TRBV28 and J usage is TRBJ2-7; 8 positions match TRBD1. This CDR3 has 17 amino acids. Germline V gives CDR1 MDHEN, CDR2 SYDVKM. V was pared by 5 bases and J by 0 bases, with 12 bases of the junction left unmatched.